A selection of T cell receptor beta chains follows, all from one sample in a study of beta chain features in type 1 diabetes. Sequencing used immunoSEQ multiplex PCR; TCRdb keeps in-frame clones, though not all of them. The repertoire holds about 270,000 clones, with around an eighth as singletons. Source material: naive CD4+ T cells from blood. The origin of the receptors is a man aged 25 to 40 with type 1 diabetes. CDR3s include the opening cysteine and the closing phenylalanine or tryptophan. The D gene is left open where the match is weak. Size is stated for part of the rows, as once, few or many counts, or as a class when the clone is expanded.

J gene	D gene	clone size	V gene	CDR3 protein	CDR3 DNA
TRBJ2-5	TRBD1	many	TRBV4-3	CASSLRGSETQYF	TGCGCCAGCAGCCTCAGGGGGTCAGAGACCCAGTACTTC
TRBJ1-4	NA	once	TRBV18	CASSPLRDEKLFF	TGTGCCAGCTCACCACTGAGAGATGAAAAACTGTTTTTT
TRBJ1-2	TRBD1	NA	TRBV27	CASSLSRQGLGGYTF	TGTGCCAGCAGTTTATCCCGACAGGGGCTAGGGGGCTACACCTTC
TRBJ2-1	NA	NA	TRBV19	CASSPFFDTYNEQFF	TGTGCCAGTAGTCCTTTCTTCGACACCTACAATGAGCAGTTCTTC
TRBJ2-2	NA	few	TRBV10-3	CAISDPGRKAGELFF	TGTGCCATCAGTGACCCCGGGAGAAAGGCCGGGGAGCTGTTTTTT
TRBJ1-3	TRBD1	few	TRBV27	CASSLQTGAGNTIYF	TGTGCCAGCAGTCTTCAGACAGGGGCTGGAAACACCATATATTTT
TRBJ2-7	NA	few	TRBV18	CASSPFRTATGEQYF	TGTGCCAGCTCACCTTTCCGGACTGCCACCGGAGAGCAGTACTTC
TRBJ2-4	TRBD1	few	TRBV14	CASSPLGAGGNIQYF	TGTGCCAGCAGCCCCTTAGGAGCAGGGGGAAACATTCAGTACTTC
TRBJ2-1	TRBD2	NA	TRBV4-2	CASSQAVKREQGEQFF	TGTGCCAGCAGCCAAGCTGTCAAGCGGGAGCAGGGTGAGCAGTTCTTC
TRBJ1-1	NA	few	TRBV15	CATSRALGLNTEAFF	TGTGCCACCAGCAGAGCCTTGGGGCTGAACACTGAAGCTTTCTTT
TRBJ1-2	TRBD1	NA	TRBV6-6	CASLDRAYGYTF	TGTGCCAGCCTCGACAGGGCCTATGGCTACACCTTC
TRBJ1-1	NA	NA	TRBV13	CASSFRNTEAFF	TGTGCCAGCAGCTTCAGGAACACTGAAGCTTTCTTT
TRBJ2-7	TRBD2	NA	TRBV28	CASSLRGGSSLEQYF	TGTGCCAGCAGTTTACGGGGGGGGAGCTCCCTCGAGCAGTACTTC
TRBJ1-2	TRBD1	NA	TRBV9	CASSVGLGDRAYGYTF	TGTGCCAGCAGCGTAGGGTTGGGAGACAGGGCCTATGGCTACACCTTC
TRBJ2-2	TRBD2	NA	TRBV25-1	CASSSRLAGGPNTGELFF	TGTGCCAGCAGTTCCAGACTAGCGGGAGGGCCGAACACCGGGGAGCTGTTTTTT
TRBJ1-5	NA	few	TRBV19	CASSSPPGPQHF	TGTGCCAGTAGTAGTCCCCCAGGGCCCCAGCATTTT
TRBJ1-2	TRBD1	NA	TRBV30	CACQPGQGAYGYTF	TGTGCCTGTCAACCGGGACAGGGGGCGTATGGCTACACCTTC
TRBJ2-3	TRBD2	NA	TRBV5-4	CASSLALGLAGDGTDTQYF	TGTGCCAGCAGCTTGGCATTGGGACTAGCGGGAGACGGGACAGATACGCAGTATTTT
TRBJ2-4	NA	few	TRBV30	CAWSVPGREIQYF	TGTGCCTGGAGTGTACCTGGAAGGGAGATTCAGTACTTC
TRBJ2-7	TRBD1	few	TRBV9	CASSLRGDRGMNEQYF	TGTGCCAGCAGCCTCAGGGGGGACAGGGGGATGAACGAGCAGTACTTC
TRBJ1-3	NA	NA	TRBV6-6	CASSPSGEIIHF	TGTGCCAGCAGTCCGTCGGGGGAGATTATACATTTT
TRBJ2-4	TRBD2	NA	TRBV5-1	CASRLAGLAKNIQYF	TGCGCCAGCAGACTAGCGGGCTTAGCCAAAAACATTCAGTACTTC
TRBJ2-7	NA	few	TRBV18	CASSESEYEQYF	TGTGCCAGCTCAGAGTCGGAGTACGAGCAGTACTTC
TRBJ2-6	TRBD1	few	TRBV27	CASSLSTGAGANVLTF	TGTGCCAGCAGTTTATCAACAGGGGCTGGGGCCAACGTCCTGACTTTC
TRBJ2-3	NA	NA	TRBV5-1	CASSLLRGTDTQYF	TGCGCCAGCAGCTTGTTGCGGGGAACAGATACGCAGTATTTT
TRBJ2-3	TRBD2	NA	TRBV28	CATGTSGLDTQYF	TGTGCCACCGGGACTAGTGGTTTAGATACGCAGTATTTT
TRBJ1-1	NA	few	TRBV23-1	CASSLPRRRGGKNTEAFF	TGCGCCAGCAGTCTTCCCAGACGGCGCGGGGGGAAGAACACTGAAGCTTTCTTT
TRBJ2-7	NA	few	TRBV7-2	CASSLALTQYF	TGTGCCAGCAGCTTAGCGCTAACGCAGTACTTC
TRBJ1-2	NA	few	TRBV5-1	CASSLALTTSGAGGYTF	TGCGCCAGCAGCTTGGCCCTTACGACAAGTGGGGCTGGTGGCTACACCTTC
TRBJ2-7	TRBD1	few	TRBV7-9	CASSLTGGYEQYF	TGTGCCAGCAGTTTAACAGGGGGCTACGAGCAGTACTTC
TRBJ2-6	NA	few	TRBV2	CASIISGANVLTF	TGTGCCAGCATTATCTCTGGGGCCAACGTCCTGACTTTC
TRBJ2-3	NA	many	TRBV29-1	CSVAGVTDTQYF	TGCAGCGTTGCCGGGGTCACAGATACGCAGTATTTT
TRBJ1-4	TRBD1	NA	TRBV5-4	CASSLNDRASEKLFF	TGTGCCAGCAGCTTAAATGACAGGGCCAGTGAAAAACTGTTTTTT
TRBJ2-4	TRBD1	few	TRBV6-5	CASRRQGGDIQYF	TGTGCCAGCAGAAGACAGGGTGGTGACATTCAGTACTTC
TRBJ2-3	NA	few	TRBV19	CASKDSGTRDTQYF	TGTGCCAGTAAGGATAGCGGAACTAGAGATACGCAGTATTTT
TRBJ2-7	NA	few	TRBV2	CASSEVSPGEF	TGTGCCAGCAGTGAAGTTTCGCCAGGGGAATTC
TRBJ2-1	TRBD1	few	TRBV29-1	CSVRTGSYNEQFF	TGCAGCGTTCGGACAGGGTCCTACAATGAGCAGTTCTTC
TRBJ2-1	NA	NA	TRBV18	CASSMTDSSYNEQFF	TGTGCCAGCTCCATGACAGATAGCTCCTACAATGAGCAGTTCTTC
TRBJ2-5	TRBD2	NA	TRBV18	CASSPGSGSRETQYF	TGTGCCAGCTCACCAGGTAGCGGGAGCCGGGAGACCCAGTACTTC
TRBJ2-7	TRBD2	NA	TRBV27	CASSIAGNYEQYF	TGTGCCAGCAGTATAGCGGGGAACTACGAGCAGTACTTC
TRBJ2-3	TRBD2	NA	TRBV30	CACKAGGHGTDTQYF	TGTGCCTGCAAAGCGGGAGGGCATGGCACAGATACGCAGTATTTT
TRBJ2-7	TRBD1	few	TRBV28	CASGFDPGGYEQYF	TGTGCCAGCGGATTTGACCCAGGGGGATACGAGCAGTACTTC
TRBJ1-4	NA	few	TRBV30	CAWEQGEKLFF	TGTGCCTGGGAACAGGGCGAAAAACTGTTTTTT
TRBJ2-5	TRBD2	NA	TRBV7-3	CASSLTSGRMETQYF	TGTGCCAGCAGCTTGACTAGCGGGAGGATGGAGACCCAGTACTTC
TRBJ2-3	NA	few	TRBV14	CASSLVRDTQYF	TGTGCCAGCAGCCTCGTGAGGGATACGCAGTATTTT
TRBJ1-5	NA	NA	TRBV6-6	CASSYGTKGQPQHF	TGTGCCAGCAGTTACGGGACAAAAGGTCAGCCCCAGCATTTT
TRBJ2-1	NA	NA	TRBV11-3	CASSLDSNEQFF	TGTGCCAGCAGCTTAGATAGCAATGAGCAGTTCTTC
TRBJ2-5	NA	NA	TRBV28	CASSLEVRGLETQYF	TGTGCCAGCAGTTTAGAAGTAAGGGGTTTGGAGACCCAGTACTTC
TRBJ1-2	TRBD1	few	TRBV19	CASARDRGSGYTF	TGTGCCAGCGCGAGGGACAGGGGAAGTGGCTACACCTTC